This T cell receptor (beta chain) was found in a study of T cell responses to AZD1222 COVID-19 vaccine. This CDR3 region has 12 residues. From germline, CDR1 is SGHTA and CDR2 FQGNSA. Trimming left V 4 bases short and J 3 bases short, with 7 bases between. A remark on this clone: What it binds is not known. This specimen includes other DNA sequences encoding the same CDR3.

General study results and limits: A mostly white British donor set with more females was recruited, and clonal diversity was possibly underestimated. Baseline antibody screening turned up just a handful of seropositive AZD1222 recipients.

The table came from immunoSEQ multiplex PCR; TCRdb's copy has only in-frame clones and leaves some out. In the table there are under 250,000 clones, about 93% of which are singletons. This clonotype originated in an adult in good health. This sequence joins TRBV7-2 and TRBJ2-7; possibly TRBD1 for D (6 bases). Material: peripheral blood, obtained on day 0 of MenACWY control vaccination. Here the CDR3 reads CASSSTGYEQYF. For the CDR3, the DNA is TGTGCCAGCAGCTCGACAGGCTACGAGCAGTACTTC. Combining the CDR3 with reference TRBV7-2 and TRBJ2-7 gives the whole variable domain GAGVSQSPSNKVTEKGKDVELRCDPISGHTALYWYRQSLGQGLEFLIYFQGNSAPDKSGLPSDRFSAERTGGSVSTLTIQRTQQEDSAVYLCASSSTGYEQYFGPGTRLTVT.